Listed here are 17 T cell receptor beta chains from one sample, sequenced in a study of T-cell memory formation after mild COVID-19. TCRdb itself ran the 5' RACE reads through MiXCR, one entry per CDR3 protein. The data show hundreds of thousands of distinct CDR3 sequences, with 28% seen just once and roughly 14% held by the top ten. Sequenced sample: PBMCs or a T cell subset sorted from them (not recorded which). These receptors all come from an adult woman who had mild COVID-19 (a few samples of this study predate the infection). Cell type and time point are not known.

This clonotype was counted only a few times. The rearrangement links TRBV2 to TRBJ1-3; 8 positions agree with TRBD1. Germline CDR1 and CDR2: SNHLY and FYNNEI. This CDR3 region has 14 residues. V was pared by 4 bases and J by 9 bases, with 8 bases of the junction left unmatched. The CDR3 is CASSAGQALSTIYF. The CDR3 nucleotides read TGTGCCAGCAGTGCGGGACAGGCACTAAGCACCATATATTTT.

The CDR3 reads CASSQGRGPNEKLFF. DNA of the CDR3: TGCGCCAGCAGCCAAGGTCGGGGACCTAATGAAAAACTGTTTTTT. J is TRBJ1-4 and V is TRBV4-3; weak D call: TRBD1 (5 bases). This CDR3 contains 15 residues. CDR1 LGHNA and CDR2 YSLEER come from the germline V gene. V lost 1 base and J 3 bases, leaving 9 bases between the germline ends.

This clonotype was observed a single time. The rearrangement joins TRBV12-5 to TRBJ1-1; no clear D gene. CDR3 length: 18 amino acids. V lost 0 bases and J lost 1, with 18 bases in between. Looked up from germline, CDR1 is LGHNT and CDR2 is FRNRAP. CDR3 protein: CASGLVLSVQEANTEAFF. CDR3 nucleotide sequence: TGTGCTAGTGGTTTGGTCCTTTCGGTACAAGAAGCGAACACTGAAGCTTTCTTT.

This CDR3 is CASSYPPQGYNGELFF. For the CDR3, the DNA is TGTGCCAGCAGTTACCCCCCCCAGGGGTATAACGGGGAGCTGTTTTTT. The V call is TRBV6-2 or TRBV6-3, the J call TRBJ2-2, with D maybe TRBD1 (6 bases). The V gene lost 2 bases and the J gene lost 7 bases, with 17 bases spanning the gap. Germline CDR1 and CDR2: MNHEY and SVGEGT. The CDR3 sequence is 16 residues long.

The J gene is TRBJ2-1, the V gene TRBV19; TRBD2 matches at 9 bases. Germline V gene lookup returns CDR1 LNHDA and CDR2 SQIVND (reference sequence). The junction had 13 bases not matched to a gene; V was cut back by 7 bases and J by 6 bases. The CDR3 loop spans 16 amino acids. The CDR3 spells CASKLETSGSSNEQFF. CDR3 nucleotide sequence: TGTGCCAGTAAATTAGAGACTAGCGGTAGCTCCAATGAGCAGTTCTTC.

This rearrangement joins TRBV12-3 or TRBV12-4 to TRBJ1-1, with a weak D call TRBD1 (6 bases). The germline V and J ends were trimmed by 2 bases and 9 bases, with 16 bases remaining between them. This CDR3 comprises 14 residues. The CDR3 nucleotides read TGTGCCAGCAGTTTACGGACAGACTTGGGTAAAGCTTTCTTT. This encodes CASSLRTDLGKAFF.

This chain connects TRBV7-6 to TRBJ2-1; 10 bases line up with TRBD2. Trimming cost V 5 bases and J 6 bases; bases outside gene matches: 10. Germline assignment: CDR1 SGHVS and CDR2 FNYEAQ. This CDR3 spans 16 amino acids. CDR3 bases: TGTGCCAGCAGCCAAGGATGGACTAGCGGATTCAATGAGCAGTTCTTC. Protein product: CASSQGWTSGFNEQFF.

The CDR3 here is CASSSWTGMTGELFF. The CDR3, as DNA: TGCGCCAGCAGCTCCTGGACAGGGATGACCGGGGAGCTGTTTTTT. The genes are TRBV5-1 and TRBJ2-2, with 8 positions matching TRBD1. The ends lost 3 bases at V and 5 bases at J; junction bases unmatched: 6. Germline V gene data show CDR1 as SGHRS and CDR2 as YFSETQ. This CDR3 comprises 15 residues.

This chain connects TRBV4-2 to TRBJ2-3; TRBD2 matches 9 bases. CDR3 length: 15 amino acids. Trimming at V came to 4 bases and at J to 0 bases, leaving 2 bases not matched to a gene. Germline lookup yields CDR1 LGHNA and CDR2 YNFKEQ. The CDR3 DNA reads as TGTGCCAGCAGCCCCGGACTAGCGAGCACAGATACGCAGTATTTT. Protein product: CASSPGLASTDTQYF.

This clonotype was observed a handful of times. The V and J genes are TRBV2 and TRBJ2-3; 7 bases line up with TRBD2. Germline CDR1 SNHLY, CDR2 FYNNEI. This CDR3 is 19 amino acids long. V shed 5 bases, J shed 3 bases, and the junction held 20 bases outside the gene matches. CDR3 nucleotide sequence: TGTGCCAGCAGTCGGCTTCTTTTGACTAGCCCTAGCTCGACAGATACGCAGTATTTT. It yields the protein CASSRLLLTSPSSTDTQYF.

This clonotype appeared a few times. The gene calls are TRBV5-4 and TRBJ2-3, with D possibly matching TRBD2 (6 bases). Trimming stripped 4 bases from V and 0 bases from J, with 9 bases between. The CDR3 totals 14 residues. The germline gives CDR1 SGHNT, CDR2 YYREEE (reference sequence). CDR3 sequence (DNA): TGTGCCAGCAGCCGGGACTTTAGCACAGATACGCAGTATTTT. It translates to CASSRDFSTDTQYF.

V usage is TRBV18 and J usage is TRBJ2-1; D perhaps matches TRBD1 (6 bases). The germline V gene has CDR1 KGHSH and CDR2 LQKENI. Trimming took off 4 bases at V and 9 bases at J, with 13 bases between the two ends. The CDR3 consists of 13 residues. As DNA, the CDR3 is TGTGCCAGCTCACAAGGACAGACCGGTGAGCAGTTCTTC. Its protein product is CASSQGQTGEQFF.

The table lists this clonotype with a few counts. V and J are TRBV20-1 and TRBJ2-7; weak D call: TRBD1 (6 bases). In germline, CDR1 is DFQATT, CDR2 SNEGSKA (reference sequence). The CDR3 sequence is 15 residues long. V was shortened by 1 base and J by 6 bases, with 19 bases between the two germline ends. The CDR3 DNA is TGCAGTGCTAGAGCCCCCGGGACACCAACCTCCGAGCAGTACTTC. Protein sequence: CSARAPGTPTSEQYF.

V and J are TRBV6-6 and TRBJ2-7; possible D gene TRBD1, 6 bases. The CDR3 extends over 14 amino acids. Trimming stripped 4 bases from V and 7 bases from J, with 17 bases between. Germline assignment: CDR1 MNHNY and CDR2 SVGAGI (reference sequence). CDR3 protein: CASSSADRPREQYF. CDR3 sequence (DNA): TGTGCCAGCAGTTCCGCCGACAGGCCGCGGGAGCAGTACTTC.

In its sample, this clonotype was seen a few times. The V call is TRBV5-6, the J call TRBJ1-4; D is ambiguous. Per the germline V gene, CDR1 is SGHDT and CDR2 is YYEEEE. The CDR3 is 11 amino acids. Trimming left V 0 bases short and J 10 bases short, with 4 bases between. CDR3 coding DNA: TGTGCCAGCAGCTTGGAGGGAAAACTGTTTTTT. It encodes CASSLEGKLFF.

The chain recombines TRBV12-3 or TRBV12-4 with TRBJ2-6; 12 bases map to TRBD1. With V trimmed by 7 bases and J by 4 bases, 11 bases remained unmatched. The CDR3 sequence is 18 residues long. DNA of the CDR3: TGTGCCAGCACCCCACCCCGGGACAGGGGGCGCGGGGCCAACGTCCTGACTTTC. Translating it yields CASTPPRDRGRGANVLTF.

Ten or more counts support this clonotype. The rearrangement links TRBV20-1 to TRBJ2-5; TRBD2 matches 7 bases. CDR3 length equals 14 residues. The ends lost 5 bases at V and 3 bases at J; junction bases unmatched: 9. CDR1 is DFQATT, CDR2 SNEGSKA, per germline (reference sequence). CDR3 loop: CSALIKRGKETQYF. Here the CDR3 DNA reads TGCAGTGCTTTGATCAAGCGGGGTAAAGAGACCCAGTACTTC.